This T cell receptor (beta chain) was recovered during a study of T cell responses to AZD1222 COVID-19 vaccine. Study-level results: A reported finding is that nearly half of spike-specific TCRs target unmutated variant regions. Spike-specific TCR depth and breadth grew after two AZD1222 doses. Vaccine-related CD4 TCRs covered spike, predominating at 160-218 and 743-854.

Here immunoSEQ multiplex PCR was the method, and the copy in TCRdb shows in-frame clones only, minus some. The profile shows some 130,000 clones, around 93% of them singletons. Recipients boosted at about 4 weeks or about 12 weeks are pooled. Details on this clone: Antigen unknown.

Germline CDR1 reads KGHDR; CDR2 reads SFDVKD. This CDR3 spans 16 amino acids. J was trimmed by 1 base and V by 5 bases; bases with no gene match: 4. The chain has TRBV24-1 and TRBJ2-3, with TRBD1 identical over 11 bases. The receptor comes from an adult who received the AZD1222 COVID-19 vaccine. The specimen comprised peripheral blood, sampled 28 days after the second AZD1222 dose. CDR3 residues: CATSGTGGAGTDTQYF. Written as DNA, the CDR3 is TGTGCCACCAGTGGGACAGGGGGCGCGGGCACAGATACGCAGTATTTT.